This T cell receptor beta chain was identified in a study of T cell responses to AZD1222 COVID-19 vaccine. Notes on the study in general: There were repertoire samples only from the period after the peak T cell response.

The CDR3 covers 14 residues. V lost 2 bases, J lost 2 bases, and 9 bases lay in between. CDR1 and CDR2 from the germline V gene are MNHNY and SVGAGI (reference sequence). On this clone: Antigen specificity is unknown.

Assay used: immunoSEQ multiplex PCR; TCRdb lists only in-frame clones, some missing. The sample lists some 150,000 clones, roughly 90% occurring once. The chain couples TRBV6-6 to TRBJ1-1, with D possibly TRBD1 on 6 matching bases. The source material was peripheral blood, sampled 28 days after the second AZD1222 dose. The sequence was obtained from an adult who received the AZD1222 COVID-19 vaccine. The CDR3 here is CASSYRTENTEAFF. The DNA for the CDR3 is TGTGCCAGCAGTTACCGGACAGAAAACACTGAAGCTTTCTTT.